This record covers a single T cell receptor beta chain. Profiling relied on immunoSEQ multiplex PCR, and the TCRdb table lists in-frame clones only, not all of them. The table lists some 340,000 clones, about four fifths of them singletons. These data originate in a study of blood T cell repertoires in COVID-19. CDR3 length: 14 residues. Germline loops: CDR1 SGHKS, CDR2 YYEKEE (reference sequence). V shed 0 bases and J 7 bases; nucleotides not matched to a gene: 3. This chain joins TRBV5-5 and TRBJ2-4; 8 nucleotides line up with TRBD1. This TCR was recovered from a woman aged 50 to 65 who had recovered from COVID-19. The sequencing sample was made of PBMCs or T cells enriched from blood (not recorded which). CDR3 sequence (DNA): TGTGCCAGCAGCTTGGCGACAGGGGCGAACATTCAGTACTTC. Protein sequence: CASSLATGANIQYF.